The 28 T cell receptor beta chains given below trace back to one sample, sequenced in a study of blood T cell repertoires in COVID-19. Assay used: immunoSEQ multiplex PCR; TCRdb lists only in-frame clones, some missing. The sample includes about 270,000 clones, around nine tenths of them seen just once. The sequenced sample was peripheral blood. The receptors originated from a man in his forties with active or convalescent COVID-19.

The V call is TRBV29-1, the J call TRBJ2-7; tentative D call: TRBD1 (5 bases). The length of the CDR3 is 11 residues. Germline V lookup: CDR1 SQVTM, CDR2 ANQGSEA. Trimming removed 6 bases from V and 4 bases from J, with 10 bases in between. The chain's CDR3 is CSVLKGYEQYF. The CDR3 DNA reads TGCAGCGTCCTAAAGGGGTACGAGCAGTACTTC.

CDR3 sequence reads: CATRLGGGADTQYF. DNA of the CDR3: TGTGCCACCCGCCTGGGAGGCGGGGCAGATACGCAGTATTTT. This chain links TRBV10-3 with TRBJ2-3; a possible D gene is TRBD2 (6 bases). CDR3 size: 14 residues. With 10 bases removed from V and 4 bases from J, the gap between germline ends came to 18 bases. The V gene's germline CDR1 is ENHRY and CDR2 SYGVKD.

The genes are TRBV11-3 and TRBJ2-7, with no clear D. The CDR3 totals 12 residues. With 3 bases removed from V and 1 base from J, the gap between germline ends came to 4 bases. Germline CDR1 SGHNT, CDR2 YENEEA. CDR3 amino acids: CASSLQSYEQYF. The CDR3 nucleotides are TGTGCCAGCAGCTTGCAGTCCTACGAGCAGTACTTC.

This chain joins TRBV24-1 and TRBJ2-5; D may be TRBD1 (6 bases). This CDR3 is 16 amino acids long. The germline V and J ends were trimmed by 3 bases and 5 bases, with 18 bases remaining between them. Germline CDR1 and CDR2: KGHDR and SFDVKD. CDR3 in amino acids: CATSDRSTGTGETQYF. The CDR3 bases are TGTGCCACCAGTGATAGAAGCACAGGGACGGGGGAGACCCAGTACTTC.

This chain connects TRBV12-3 or TRBV12-4 to TRBJ2-2; weak D call: TRBD2 (6 bases). There are 13 residues in the CDR3. The V end lost 7 bases, the J end lost 3 bases, and 9 bases lay between the germline ends. Here the CDR3 reads CASTWGDTGELFF. Here the CDR3 DNA reads TGTGCCAGCACTTGGGGGGACACCGGGGAGCTGTTTTTT.

The chain couples TRBV15 to TRBJ2-7, with 9 nucleotides matching TRBD2. With V trimmed by 8 bases and J by 4 bases, 21 bases remained unmatched. Germline V gives CDR1 LNHNV, CDR2 YYDKDF (reference sequence). The length of the CDR3 is 18 residues. CDR3 residues: CATYGDLAGGPNWYEQYF. CDR3 in DNA: TGTGCCACCTACGGGGATCTTGCGGGAGGGCCTAATTGGTACGAGCAGTACTTC.

The chain joins TRBV3-1 (or the pseudogene TRBV3-2) to TRBJ1-5, with TRBD1 matching over 9 bases. Germline trimming cut 4 bases from V and 7 bases from J; bases unmatched to any gene: 5. Germline CDR1 reads LGHDT; CDR2 reads YNNKEL (reference sequence). The CDR3 consists of 14 residues. CDR3 sequence reads: CASSPTGGYQPQHF. CDR3 in DNA: TGTGCCAGCAGCCCAACAGGGGGCTACCAGCCCCAGCATTTT.

This clone has more than one count but fewer than ten. V usage is TRBV27 and J usage is TRBJ2-7; TRBD1 matches 9 bases. V lost 10 bases to trimming and J lost 1 base; unmatched junction nucleotides: 5. This CDR3 region has 13 residues. The V gene's germline CDR1 is MNHEY and CDR2 SMNVEV (reference sequence). The CDR3 DNA reads TGTGCCACCGGGGACAGGGCATCCTACGAGCAGTACTTC. Protein sequence: CATGDRASYEQYF.

This chain links TRBV5-1 with TRBJ1-2, with D perhaps matching TRBD1 (6 bases). The CDR3 covers 15 residues. In germline, CDR1 is SGHRS, CDR2 YFSETQ. V lost 1 base, J lost 4 bases, and 14 bases lay in between. The CDR3: CASSLSGGQGYGYTF. The DNA of the CDR3 is TGCGCCAGCAGCTTGAGCGGGGGCCAGGGCTATGGCTACACCTTC.

The V call is TRBV6-5, the J call TRBJ1-1; no reliable D call. Germline CDR1 reads MNHEY; CDR2 reads SVGAGI. The CDR3 length is 15 residues. Trimming left V 6 bases short and J 1 base short, with 15 bases between. CDR3 region: CASSSAVRGNTEAFF. Here the CDR3 DNA reads TGTGCCAGCAGCTCGGCGGTACGGGGGAACACTGAAGCTTTCTTT.

The rearrangement joins TRBV9 to TRBJ1-2; D gene uncertain. The germline V gene encodes CDR1 SGDLS and CDR2 YYNGEE. V was clipped by 3 bases and J by 2 bases, with 8 bases between them. The CDR3 contains 13 residues. CDR3 loop: CASSASGNYGYTF. The CDR3, as DNA: TGTGCCAGCAGCGCGTCGGGGAACTATGGCTACACCTTC. Full variable domain (outside the CDR3, taken from reference TRBV9 and TRBJ1-2): DSGVTQTPKHLITATGQRVTLRCSPRSGDLSVYWYQQSLDQGLQFLIQYYNGEERAKGNILERFSAQQFPDLHSELNLSSLELGDSALYFCASSASGNYGYTFGSGTRLTVV.

The chain is built from TRBV5-1 and TRBJ1-4; 9 bases map to TRBD1. The germline gives CDR1 SGHRS, CDR2 YFSETQ. With V trimmed by 0 bases and J by 4 bases, 4 bases remained unmatched. The CDR3 is 16 residues long. The CDR3 sequence is CASSLGGTGSNEKLFF. The DNA of the CDR3 is TGCGCCAGCAGCTTGGGCGGGACAGGGAGTAATGAAAAACTGTTTTTT.

This sequence joins TRBV4-2 and TRBJ1-6; D is unresolved. The germline V gene encodes CDR1 LGHNA and CDR2 YNFKEQ. The CDR3 runs 14 residues. V lost 0 bases to trimming and J lost 10 bases, with 10 bases between them. The CDR3 DNA reads as TGTGCCAGCAGCCAAGAATGGGAGAAATCACCCCTCCACTTT. Its translation: CASSQEWEKSPLHF.

The chain has TRBV2 and TRBJ2-5, with TRBD1 as a possible D gene (6 bases). The CDR3 has 13 residues. Germline assignment: CDR1 SNHLY and CDR2 FYNNEI. The V gene lost 5 bases and the J gene lost 4 bases, with 11 bases spanning the gap. CDR3 loop: CASSSGQIETQYF. DNA for the CDR3: TGTGCCAGCAGTTCGGGACAAATAGAGACCCAGTACTTC.

This chain uses TRBV6-2 or TRBV6-3 with TRBJ1-5, with 8 bases lining up with TRBD1. The germline gives CDR1 MNHEY, CDR2 SVGEGT. With V trimmed by 2 bases and J by 7 bases, 7 bases remained unmatched. This CDR3 comprises 15 residues. Here the CDR3 reads CASSYPQGEGQPQHF. In nucleotides, the CDR3 is TGTGCCAGCAGTTACCCACAGGGGGAAGGACAGCCCCAGCATTTT.

This clone was picked up one time. The CDR3 loop reads CATSDLTDGGTQHF. CDR3 nucleotide sequence: TGTGCCACCAGTGATTTGACCGACGGGGGAACCCAGCATTTT. The chain uses TRBV24-1 and TRBJ1-5, with a possible D match to TRBD1 (5 bases). Germline CDR1 is KGHDR and CDR2 is SFDVKD. The CDR3 consists of 14 residues. Trimming cost V 0 bases and J 11 bases, with 13 bases left between them.

The chain is built from TRBV12-5 and TRBJ2-7; no firm D call. The CDR3 spans 13 residues. Trimming took 3 bases from V and 6 from J, leaving 12 bases between them. CDR1 and CDR2 (germline): LGHNT, FRNRAP. The CDR3 loop reads CASGFRVLGEQYF. For the CDR3, the DNA is TGTGCTAGTGGTTTTCGGGTTTTGGGCGAGCAGTACTTC.

The chain combines TRBV4-1 with TRBJ2-1; 11 bases map to TRBD2. The germline V gene encodes CDR1 MGHRA and CDR2 YSYEKL. J gave up 10 bases and V 1 base, and 12 bases lay outside the gene matches. The CDR3 covers 17 residues. The CDR3 sequence: CASSQGIRSGGAREQFF. For the CDR3, the DNA is TGCGCCAGCAGCCAAGGTATCCGTAGCGGGGGGGCCCGGGAGCAGTTCTTC.

The chain joins TRBV3-1 (or the pseudogene TRBV3-2) to TRBJ2-1, with 9 nucleotides matching TRBD2. The CDR3 consists of 18 residues. From germline, CDR1 is LGHDT and CDR2 YNNKEL (reference sequence). With 2 bases clipped from V and 6 bases from J, the junction kept 14 bases outside the gene matches. The DNA of the CDR3 is TGTGCCAGCAGCCAAACTATTAGAACAGGAGCGGGGGGCAATGAGCAGTTCTTC. Translated: CASSQTIRTGAGGNEQFF.

The rearrangement joins TRBV5-1 to TRBJ1-5, with 7 bases that match TRBD1. V shed 3 bases and J 4 bases; nucleotides not matched to a gene: 7. In germline, CDR1 is SGHRS, CDR2 YFSETQ. The length of the CDR3 is 15 residues. CDR3 coding DNA: TGCGCCAGCAGCTGGACAGGAGGGATTAATCAGCCCCAGCATTTT. Its translation: CASSWTGGINQPQHF.

The V call is TRBV7-9, the J call TRBJ1-1; D gene ambiguous. V was clipped by 11 bases and J by 8 bases, with 12 bases between them. The CDR3 covers 10 residues. CDR1 and CDR2 from the germline V gene are SEHNR and FQNEAQ (reference sequence). CDR3 amino acids: CAASQAEAFF. Here the CDR3 DNA reads TGTGCCGCCAGCCAGGCAGAAGCTTTCTTT.

This chain joins TRBV5-4 and TRBJ2-5; TRBD2 matches at 11 bases. This CDR3 has 16 amino acids. Germline V CDR1 and CDR2: SGHNT, YYREEE (reference sequence). J lost 5 bases, V lost 0 bases, and 6 bases had no gene match. CDR3 region: CASSLAKGLAVETQYF. Written as DNA, the CDR3 is TGTGCCAGCAGCTTGGCCAAGGGACTAGCGGTGGAGACCCAGTACTTC.

This CDR3 is CAWTVAGLTYEQYF. In DNA, the CDR3 is TGTGCCTGGACGGTAGCGGGACTCACCTACGAGCAGTACTTC. The gene calls are TRBV30 and TRBJ2-7; 8 nucleotides match TRBD2. V shed 4 bases, J shed 2 bases, and the junction held 7 bases outside the gene matches. The CDR3 contains 14 residues. Germline CDR1 GTSNPN, CDR2 SVGIG (reference sequence).

The chain carries TRBV7-9 and TRBJ2-5; D is ambiguous. The CDR3 loop spans 14 amino acids. The V end was cut by 5 bases, the J end by 2 bases, with 12 bases between. Germline V gene sequence: CDR1 SEHNR, CDR2 FQNEAQ (reference sequence). The CDR3 spells CASSLKLGQETQYF. The CDR3 DNA is TGTGCCAGCAGCCTAAAGCTAGGACAAGAGACCCAGTACTTC.

This chain uses TRBV19 with TRBJ2-1, with 9 bases aligning to TRBD2. Per the germline V gene, CDR1 is LNHDA and CDR2 is SQIVND (reference sequence). The CDR3 is made up of 15 amino acids. J lost 7 bases, V lost 7 bases, and 11 bases had no gene match. In DNA form, the CDR3 reads TGTGCCAGTAATGGCGGGGGGGTAGGGTATAATGAGCAGTTCTTC. Protein: CASNGGGVGYNEQFF.

CDR3 nucleotides: TGTGCCAGCAGTGCAGGGAACAGCAATCAGCCCCAGCATTTT. The encoded protein is CASSAGNSNQPQHF. The chain is built from TRBV2 and TRBJ1-5; a possible D gene is TRBD1 (5 bases). There are 14 residues in the CDR3. Deletions cut 4 bases from V and 1 base from J, with 8 bases between. CDR1 SNHLY and CDR2 FYNNEI come from the germline V gene.

This clone was found once. V gene TRBV9 combines with J gene TRBJ2-5, with D perhaps matching TRBD1 (5 bases). V lost 1 base, J lost 1 base, and 20 bases lay in between. Germline V gene data show CDR1 as SGDLS and CDR2 as YYNGEE. The CDR3 is 18 residues long. In DNA, the CDR3 is TGTGCCAGCAGCGTATCAGGGATAGTGGGTGTAGGCCAAGAGACCCAGTACTTC. Its translation is CASSVSGIVGVGQETQYF. Supplemented by reference TRBV9 and TRBJ2-5, the full variable domain reads DSGVTQTPKHLITATGQRVTLRCSPRSGDLSVYWYQQSLDQGLQFLIQYYNGEERAKGNILERFSAQQFPDLHSELNLSSLELGDSALYFCASSVSGIVGVGQETQYFGPGTRLLVL.

V and J are TRBV5-1 and TRBJ2-7, with 7 nucleotides matching TRBD2. CDR3 length: 23 residues. Germline values: CDR1 SGHRS, CDR2 YFSETQ. J gave up 1 base and V 1 base, and 29 bases lay outside the gene matches. CDR3 sequence reads: CASSLYPVQPRRESRVWSYEQYF. CDR3 nucleotide sequence: TGCGCCAGCAGCTTGTATCCAGTTCAGCCTCGGCGGGAGAGTCGGGTTTGGTCCTACGAGCAGTACTTC. The full variable domain, completed using reference TRBV5-1 and TRBJ2-7, is KAGVTQTPRYLIKTRGQQVTLSCSPISGHRSVSWYQQTPGQGLQFLFEYFSETQRNKGNFPGRFSGRQFSNSRSEMNVSTLELGDSALYLCASSLYPVQPRRESRVWSYEQYFGPGTRLTVT.